A single sample gave rise to the 29 T cell receptor beta chains below, sequenced in a study of cytomegalovirus exposure and HLA in healthy donors. The table came from immunoSEQ multiplex PCR; TCRdb's copy has only in-frame clones and leaves some out. The sample shows under 200,000 clones, roughly 86% of them seen only once. Sequencing was done on a sample of PBMCs. The source is a woman between 18 and 29 years old in good health and CMV-seropositive.

The chain joins TRBV27 to TRBJ2-1, with 16 bases identical to TRBD2. V lost 8 bases, J lost 6 bases, and 7 bases stayed unmatched. Per the germline V gene, CDR1 is MNHEY and CDR2 is SMNVEV (reference sequence). The CDR3 covers 16 residues. CDR3: CASQGLAGGPINEQFF. CDR3 DNA: TGTGCCAGCCAGGGACTAGCGGGAGGGCCAATCAATGAGCAGTTCTTC.

The chain is built from TRBV28 and TRBJ1-5; 7 bases map to TRBD1. The CDR3 runs to 14 residues. Germline CDR1 and CDR2: MDHEN and SYDVKM. Trimming took 5 bases from V and 5 from J; bases not matched to a gene: 6. The chain's CDR3 is CASSNRGLDQPQHF. The CDR3 nucleotides are TGTGCCAGCAGTAACAGGGGTTTGGATCAGCCCCAGCATTTT.

The chain has TRBV5-4 and TRBJ2-5; TRBD2 aligns across 8 bases. The CDR3 runs 16 residues. Germline V gene sequence: CDR1 SGHNT, CDR2 YYREEE (reference sequence). Unmatched junction bases numbered 8, after V lost 2 bases and J lost 2 bases. The CDR3 region is CASSFGPGGKQETQYF. CDR3 coding DNA: TGTGCCAGCAGCTTCGGACCGGGAGGGAAACAAGAGACCCAGTACTTC.

This sequence joins TRBV2 and TRBJ2-5, with 14 positions matching TRBD2. CDR3 size: 17 residues. Germline CDR1 reads SNHLY; CDR2 reads FYNNEI. With 6 bases clipped from V and 2 bases from J, the junction kept 8 bases outside the gene matches. DNA of the CDR3: TGTGCCAGCAGACACGGACTAGCGGGAGGTTGGCAAGAGACCCAGTACTTC. Translation: CASRHGLAGGWQETQYF. Together with reference TRBV2 and TRBJ2-5, the CDR3 gives the full variable domain: EPEVTQTPSHQVTQMGQEVILRCVPISNHLYFYWYRQILGQKVEFLVSFYNNEISEKSEIFDDQFSVERPDGSNFTLKIRSTKLEDSAMYFCASRHGLAGGWQETQYFGPGTRLLVL.

This chain connects TRBV6-5 to TRBJ2-7; TRBD2 might be the D (6 bases). Germline values: CDR1 MNHEY, CDR2 SVGAGI. CDR3 length: 13 amino acids. V was cut by 5 bases and J by 3 bases, with 11 bases left in between. CDR3 bases: TGTGCCAGCAGTGGAGGGAAGGGCTACGAGCAGTACTTC. Residues: CASSGGKGYEQYF.

V gene TRBV9 combines with J gene TRBJ2-2; perhaps TRBD1 as D (5 bases). V was clipped by 0 bases and J by 6 bases, with 9 bases between them. CDR1 SGDLS and CDR2 YYNGEE come from the germline V gene. CDR3 length: 14 amino acids. CDR3 coding DNA: TGTGCCAGCAGCGTAGCAGGGTCCGCCGGGGAGCTGTTTTTT. This translates into CASSVAGSAGELFF.

This rearrangement joins TRBV11-1 to TRBJ2-3; 11 bases align to TRBD2. After removal of 1 base from V and 3 bases from J, the junction contained 9 bases not matched to a gene. The CDR3 length is 18 residues. The germline V gene encodes CDR1 SGHAT and CDR2 FQDESV (reference sequence). The CDR3 region is CASSLDMTGTSGTDTQYF. DNA for the CDR3: TGTGCCAGCAGCTTAGACATGACCGGGACTAGCGGTACAGATACGCAGTATTTT.

There are a few counts of this clone. The gene calls are TRBV6-6 and TRBJ1-5, with a weak D call TRBD1 (6 bases). This CDR3 comprises 14 residues. V was shortened by 7 bases and J by 3 bases, with 13 bases between the two germline ends. Germline lookup yields CDR1 MNHNY and CDR2 SVGAGI (reference sequence). The CDR3 DNA is TGTGCCAGCACTGCGGGGGCTAACAATCAGCCCCAGCATTTT. This translates into CASTAGANNQPQHF.

This chain connects TRBV29-1 to TRBJ1-5; maybe TRBD1 (5 bases). The ends were cut back, 7 bases at V and 7 bases at J, with 14 bases in the middle. CDR3 length equals 12 residues. CDR1 SQVTM and CDR2 ANQGSEA come from the germline V gene. CDR3: CSAGGGGQPQHF. CDR3 nucleotides: TGCAGCGCGGGGGGGGGAGGCCAGCCCCAGCATTTT.

This clone has just a few counts. The chain links TRBV25-1 to TRBJ1-1; weak D call: TRBD1 (5 bases). CDR1 is MGHDK and CDR2 is SYGVNS in the germline V gene. With 2 bases removed from V and 3 bases from J, the gap between germline ends came to 10 bases. This CDR3 region has 14 residues. The CDR3 region is CASSEGWGDTEAFF. For the CDR3, the DNA is TGTGCCAGCAGTGAAGGTTGGGGGGACACTGAAGCTTTCTTT.

The chain carries TRBV28 and TRBJ2-7; 7 nucleotides align to TRBD1. The trim removed 5 bases at V and 6 bases at J, leaving 10 bases unmatched. In germline, CDR1 is MDHEN, CDR2 SYDVKM. The length of the CDR3 is 14 residues. CDR3 loop: CASSLGTAGVEQYF. CDR3 bases: TGTGCCAGCAGTCTCGGGACAGCTGGGGTCGAGCAGTACTTC.

The chain has TRBV6-5 and TRBJ1-1; possibly TRBD1 for D (6 bases). The CDR3 runs to 14 residues. The germline gives CDR1 MNHEY, CDR2 SVGAGI. With 2 bases removed from V and 0 bases from J, the gap between germline ends came to 7 bases. CDR3 DNA sequence: TGTGCCAGCAGTTACGGACAGATGAACACTGAAGCTTTCTTT. Its translation is CASSYGQMNTEAFF.

The chain carries TRBV2 and TRBJ2-7; a weak D match, TRBD2 (7 bases). Per the germline V gene, CDR1 is SNHLY and CDR2 is FYNNEI. This CDR3 comprises 18 residues. V lost 1 base and J lost 0, with 19 bases in between. This chain's CDR3 is CASSEEGGEKLGSYEQYF. The CDR3 nucleotides are TGTGCCAGCAGTGAAGAAGGGGGGGAGAAACTGGGCTCCTACGAGCAGTACTTC. The variable domain in full, with the rest retrieved from reference TRBV2 and TRBJ2-7, is EPEVTQTPSHQVTQMGQEVILRCVPISNHLYFYWYRQILGQKVEFLVSFYNNEISEKSEIFDDQFSVERPDGSNFTLKIRSTKLEDSAMYFCASSEEGGEKLGSYEQYFGPGTRLTVT.

This rearrangement joins TRBV7-8 to TRBJ2-7, with 8 bases lining up with TRBD2. The length of the CDR3 is 17 residues. V lost 1 base to trimming and J lost 1 base; unmatched junction nucleotides: 9. CDR1 and CDR2 from the germline V gene are SGHVS and FQNEAQ. CDR3 nucleotide sequence: TGTGCCAGCAGCTTAGATCTCCGGGAGGGGGGGTCCTACGAGCAGTACTTC. Protein sequence: CASSLDLREGGSYEQYF.

The J gene is TRBJ2-7, the V gene TRBV28; D possibly corresponds to TRBD1 (5 bases). The V end was cut by 6 bases, the J end by 2 bases, with 17 bases between. The CDR3 spans 15 residues. Germline CDR1 reads MDHEN; CDR2 reads SYDVKM. The CDR3 DNA is TGTGCCAGCAGCTTTGAGCCAGGGATGACCTACGAGCAGTACTTC. Protein sequence: CASSFEPGMTYEQYF.

The chain recombines TRBV19 with TRBJ2-6, with 10 bases that match TRBD2. This CDR3 has 20 amino acids. Losses at the gene ends were 5 bases for V and 2 bases for J; bases not matched to a gene: 15. The germline gives CDR1 LNHDA, CDR2 SQIVND (reference sequence). This CDR3 is CASSPHIPGLALPGANVLTF. For the CDR3, the DNA is TGTGCCAGTAGTCCGCATATTCCGGGACTAGCGCTCCCTGGGGCCAACGTCCTGACTTTC.

In DNA, the CDR3 is TGCAGCGCAGGGGGACTAGCGCAGGATACGCAGTATTTT. As protein: CSAGGLAQDTQYF. The chain couples TRBV29-1 to TRBJ2-3; TRBD2 agrees at 10 bases. CDR1 is SQVTM, CDR2 ANQGSEA, per germline. The V gene end was trimmed by 7 bases and the J gene end by 6 bases; junction bases not matched to a gene: 7. This CDR3 contains 13 residues.

This chain links TRBV5-3 with TRBJ1-1; D is unclear. TRBV5-3 is known as an ORF, though its function is uncertain. The CDR3 runs 16 residues. Trimming took 4 bases from V and 1 from J, leaving 17 bases between them. The CDR3 protein is CARSRPGWEPNTEAFF. The CDR3 DNA sequence: TGTGCCAGAAGCCGCCCCGGTTGGGAGCCGAACACTGAAGCTTTCTTT.

V and J are TRBV11-2 and TRBJ2-3; TRBD2 aligns across 7 bases. The V gene end was trimmed by 1 base and the J gene end by 2 bases; junction bases not matched to a gene: 3. Germline V gene sequence: CDR1 SGHAT, CDR2 FQNNGV. The CDR3 runs 15 residues. The CDR3 loop is CASSLARGVTDTQYF. The CDR3 DNA reads TGTGCCAGCAGCTTAGCCCGGGGGGTCACAGATACGCAGTATTTT.

The chain links TRBV28 to TRBJ1-1; 7 bases match TRBD1. The V gene's germline CDR1 is MDHEN and CDR2 SYDVKM. V dropped 5 bases and J dropped 1; count of bases not matched to a gene: 7. The CDR3 is 15 amino acids. The DNA of the CDR3 is TGTGCCAGCAGTACCGGGACAGCTTCGAACACTGAAGCTTTCTTT. It is translated as CASSTGTASNTEAFF.

This chain joins TRBV27 and TRBJ2-3; 7 bases match TRBD2. Losses at the gene ends were 6 bases for V and 3 bases for J; bases not matched to a gene: 9. The CDR3 runs to 15 residues. Germline V gene sequence: CDR1 MNHEY, CDR2 SMNVEV (reference sequence). The CDR3 DNA is TGTGCCAGCAGCACCTTGGCGGGAGCGACAGATACGCAGTATTTT. Protein sequence: CASSTLAGATDTQYF.

This clone has just a few counts. The CDR3: CASSFGGYYNEQFF. The CDR3 region has the DNA TGTGCCAGCAGCTTTGGCGGGTACTACAATGAGCAGTTCTTC. The chain has TRBV7-3 and TRBJ2-1; D is possibly TRBD2 (5 bases). Deletions cut 3 bases from V and 3 bases from J, with 9 bases between. Germline V gene sequence: CDR1 SGHTA, CDR2 FQGTGA. The CDR3 spans 14 residues.

This clone has only one observation. This rearrangement joins TRBV4-1 to TRBJ1-4; D gene uncertain. CDR3 length: 18 residues. Deletions cut 2 bases from V and 0 bases from J, with 16 bases between. Germline CDR1 reads MGHRA; CDR2 reads YSYEKL. Written as DNA, the CDR3 is TGCGCCAGCAGCCAACGACAATTCCTGGGTTCAACTAATGAAAAACTGTTTTTT. It encodes CASSQRQFLGSTNEKLFF.

This clone has only one observation. The CDR3 region has the DNA TGTGCCAGCAGCCTAAAGACAGTCCCCCCCTACGAGCAGTACTTC. Translated: CASSLKTVPPYEQYF. J is TRBJ2-7 and V is TRBV5-4, with a tentative D call TRBD1 (5 bases). CDR1 and CDR2 (germline): SGHNT, YYREEE (reference sequence). The CDR3 loop spans 15 amino acids. V gave up 4 bases and J gave up 2 bases, with 16 bases separating them. The full variable domain, its missing parts supplied by reference TRBV5-4 and TRBJ2-7, is ETGVTQSPTHLIKTRGQQVTLRCSSQSGHNTVSWYQQALGQGPQFIFQYYREEENGRGNFPPRFSGLQFPNYSSELNVNALELDDSALYLCASSLKTVPPYEQYFGPGTRLTVT.

The genes are TRBV19 and TRBJ1-5; TRBD1 aligns across 11 bases. This CDR3 contains 15 residues. Germline lookup yields CDR1 LNHDA and CDR2 SQIVND (reference sequence). V shed 6 bases, J shed 6 bases, and the junction held 7 bases outside the gene matches. CDR3 protein: CASSWTGGNTQPQHF. The DNA for the CDR3 is TGTGCCAGTAGCTGGACAGGGGGCAACACTCAGCCCCAGCATTTT.

The genes are TRBV19 and TRBJ2-5, with a tentative D call TRBD2 (5 bases). The ends were cut back, 5 bases at V and 3 bases at J, with 13 bases in the middle. Germline V gene lookup returns CDR1 LNHDA and CDR2 SQIVND (reference sequence). The CDR3 has 14 amino acids. CDR3 DNA sequence: TGTGCCAGTAGTTCCGGACGGGGAAAAGAGACCCAGTACTTC. This gives the protein CASSSGRGKETQYF.

The chain recombines TRBV15 with TRBJ2-5, with D uncertain. The germline V gene has CDR1 LNHNV and CDR2 YYDKDF (reference sequence). V lost 5 bases and J lost 3, with 10 bases in between. The CDR3 is 13 amino acids. The CDR3 DNA sequence: TGTGCCACCAGCGAAAACCCGGAAGAGACCCAGTACTTC. It encodes CATSENPEETQYF.

The chain uses TRBV7-2 and TRBJ2-1, with TRBD2 matching over 12 bases. V lost 0 bases, J lost 5 bases, and 5 bases stayed unmatched. Germline CDR1 reads SGHTA; CDR2 reads FQGNSA. The CDR3 sequence is 17 residues long. The CDR3 DNA reads as TGTGCCAGCAGCTTAGCGACTAGCGGGAGATCAAACAATGAGCAGTTCTTC. Its protein product is CASSLATSGRSNNEQFF.

The CDR3: CSVVSASGGETQYF. DNA of the CDR3: TGCAGCGTTGTTTCGGCTAGCGGGGGGGAGACCCAGTACTTC. This sequence joins TRBV29-1 and TRBJ2-5, with 11 positions matching TRBD2. Germline CDR1 SQVTM, CDR2 ANQGSEA. After removal of 4 bases from V and 5 bases from J, the junction contained 6 bases not matched to a gene. This CDR3 comprises 14 residues.